These 10 T cell receptor beta chains were all obtained from the same sample, sequenced in a study of cytomegalovirus exposure and HLA in healthy donors. The PCR ran on 60 Vbeta and 13 Jbeta primers. Some clones are missing from TCRdb's copy, which holds only in-frame ones; the method was immunoSEQ multiplex PCR. Here the sample spans under 200,000 clones, about 63% being singletons. Sequenced material: PBMCs. The receptors here all came from a woman in her forties in good health and CMV-seropositive.

The sample holds one count of this clone. This chain uses TRBV19 with TRBJ1-4; 8 nucleotides match TRBD1. V shed 1 base, J shed 7 bases, and the junction held 2 bases outside the gene matches. CDR3 length: 14 amino acids. The germline V gene encodes CDR1 LNHDA and CDR2 SQIVND (reference sequence). The CDR3 DNA reads as TGTGCCAGTAGTATAGGACAGGGGACTGAAAAACTGTTTTTT. Translating gives CASSIGQGTEKLFF. Full variable domain (remainder filled in from reference TRBV19 and TRBJ1-4): DGGITQSPKYLFRKEGQNVTLSCEQNLNHDAMYWYRQDPGQGLRLIYYSQIVNDFQKGDIAEGYSVSREKKESFPLTVTSAQKNPTAFYLCASSIGQGTEKLFFGSGTQLSVL.

This chain links TRBV9 with TRBJ2-1; D possibly corresponds to TRBD1 (6 bases). V lost 3 bases and J 2 bases, leaving 9 bases between the germline ends. Germline loops: CDR1 SGDLS, CDR2 YYNGEE. The CDR3 extends over 14 amino acids. CDR3 sequence (DNA): TGTGCCAGCAGCGCAGGGGACACCTACAATGAGCAGTTCTTC. This codes for CASSAGDTYNEQFF.

As DNA, the CDR3 is TGCGCCAGCAGCCAGGGGACAGGGCGCTATGGCTACACCTTC. This sequence encodes CASSQGTGRYGYTF. The chain joins TRBV4-3 to TRBJ1-2; 9 bases agree with TRBD1. Germline V CDR1 and CDR2: LGHNA, YSLEER. V lost 3 bases and J lost 4; bases outside the gene matches: 3. The CDR3 has 14 amino acids.

In this sample, this clone turned up a few times. The chain combines TRBV27 with TRBJ2-7, with D perhaps TRBD2 (6 bases). Germline assignment: CDR1 MNHEY and CDR2 SMNVEV (reference sequence). The CDR3 totals 15 residues. With 4 bases removed from V and 6 bases from J, the gap between germline ends came to 19 bases. The CDR3, as DNA: TGTGCCAGCAGTTCCCAGACCGGAGGGGTTCTCGAGCAGTACTTC. Protein product: CASSSQTGGVLEQYF.

The rearrangement joins TRBV5-1 to TRBJ2-1; weak D call: TRBD2 (6 bases). The CDR3 has 15 amino acids. Germline V gene sequence: CDR1 SGHRS, CDR2 YFSETQ. Trimming took 0 bases from V and 2 from J, leaving 9 bases between them. Here the CDR3 DNA reads TGCGCCAGCAGCTTGGCCGAGCGGGCCTACAATGAGCAGTTCTTC. This sequence encodes CASSLAERAYNEQFF.

The V and J genes are TRBV5-4 and TRBJ2-7, with D unclear. The CDR3 contains 13 residues. The germline gives CDR1 SGHNT, CDR2 YYREEE (reference sequence). V dropped 0 bases and J dropped 0 bases, with 4 bases sitting between them. CDR3 nucleotide sequence: TGTGCCAGCAGCTTGGACTACTCCTACGAGCAGTACTTC. It codes for CASSLDYSYEQYF.

The chain links TRBV6-4 to TRBJ2-3; D is perhaps TRBD2 (5 bases). This CDR3 region has 13 residues. The germline V gene has CDR1 MRHNA and CDR2 SNTAGT. V was cut by 5 bases and J by 3 bases, with 9 bases left in between. As DNA, the CDR3 is TGTGCCAGCAGTCGGCGGGCTACAGATACGCAGTATTTT. Translating gives CASSRRATDTQYF.

The gene calls are TRBV6-6 and TRBJ1-2; 12 positions match TRBD1. V lost 5 bases and J lost 5; bases outside the gene matches: 9. Germline values: CDR1 MNHNY, CDR2 SVGAGI (reference sequence). This CDR3 has 16 amino acids. CDR3: CASSTGTGGLMYGYTF. The CDR3 DNA follows: TGTGCCAGCAGTACCGGGACAGGGGGCCTAATGTATGGCTACACCTTC.

The chain carries TRBV2 and TRBJ2-3; 8 bases align to TRBD2. V was pared by 5 bases and J by 0 bases, with 7 bases of the junction left unmatched. CDR1 and CDR2 (germline): SNHLY, FYNNEI. The CDR3 totals 16 residues. DNA of the CDR3: TGTGCCAGCAGTAACGGACTAGCCGTGAGCACAGATACGCAGTATTTT. It encodes CASSNGLAVSTDTQYF.

The chain uses TRBV6-1 and TRBJ1-6; tentatively, D is TRBD1 (5 bases). Germline loops: CDR1 MNHNS, CDR2 SASEGT. V was clipped by 1 base and J by 7 bases, with 11 bases between them. This CDR3 contains 15 residues. The CDR3 DNA is TGTGCCAGCAGTGAAGGGGGGGGTTGGAATTCACCCCTCCACTTT. Encoded protein: CASSEGGGWNSPLHF.